This T cell receptor (beta chain) was identified during a study of CD8 T cells in ankylosing spondylitis (dated by TCRdb to about 2017). With respect to the entire study: The study profiled T cell receptor beta repertoires in healthy donors and ankylosing spondylitis patients to find disease-linked TCR variants. The full study cohort comprised 20 to 30 ankylosing spondylitis patients and 85 to 120 healthy donors. Peripheral blood samples were taken, and synovial fluid was additionally collected from ankylosing spondylitis patients. Results and caveats for the whole study, not just this receptor: Significant enrichment of the disease-linked clones was reported in matched synovial fluid samples from ankylosing spondylitis patients. In peripheral blood, the disease-linked clones were found at relatively low frequencies and had a CD8+ phenotype. Blood from ankylosing spondylitis patients appeared to be characterized by a TCR beta motif composed of eight highly homologous amino acid variants. Some of the motif variants had been reported before in the synovial fluid and blood of reactive arthritis patients, a finding that suggests common disease-initiation mechanisms.

The sample was run on an Illumina HiSeq 2500. Quantitative 5'-RACE with molecular barcodes was the method used to prepare the TCR beta libraries. In the paper's pipeline: Disease-linked TCR variants were identified with a new computational method built on a probabilistic model of VDJ rearrangement. TCRdb's own reprocessing of the public reads used fastp at Q25 and MiXCR and kept productive beta chains. Rows are unified per CDR3 protein, each entry keeping the most common DNA and genes. TCRdb, not the authors, supplied the V and J calls. The sample includes about 35,000 distinct CDR3 sequences, with about a tenth observed a single time. Roughly 15% of the sample is taken by the ten largest. Looking up the germline V gene yields CDR1 SQVTM and CDR2 ANQGSEA. Including the terminal cysteine and phenylalanine, the CDR3 comprises 13 residues. The read is trimmed to its CDR3 DNA, 39 bases read in frame from base 1.

This clonotype was seen at least ten times. Its antigen is still unknown. No clone much larger than this one lies a single base away; base qualities are absent. Sequenced input: blood, either unsorted or a sorted T cell fraction (not recorded which). This receptor was identified in a male donor with ankylosing spondylitis or in good health (not recorded which). Recombination linked TRBV29-1 to TRBJ2-2; 10 middle bases align to TRBD1. The CDR3 loop reads CGGQGANTGELFF. The nucleotide sequence reads as follows: TGCGGCGGACAGGGGGCGAACACCGGGGAGCTGTTTTTT.